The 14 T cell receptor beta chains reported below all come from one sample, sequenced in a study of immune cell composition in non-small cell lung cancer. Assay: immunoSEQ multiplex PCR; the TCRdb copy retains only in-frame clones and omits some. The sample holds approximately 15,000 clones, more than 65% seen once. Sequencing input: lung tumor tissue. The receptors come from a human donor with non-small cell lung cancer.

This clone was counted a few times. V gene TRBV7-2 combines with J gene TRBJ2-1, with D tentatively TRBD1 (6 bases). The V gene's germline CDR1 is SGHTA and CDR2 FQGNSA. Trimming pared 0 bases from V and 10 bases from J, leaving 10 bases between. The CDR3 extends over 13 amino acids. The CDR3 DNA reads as TGTGCCAGCAGCTTAGCTTTTGGGGGCGAGCAGTTCTTC. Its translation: CASSLAFGGEQFF.

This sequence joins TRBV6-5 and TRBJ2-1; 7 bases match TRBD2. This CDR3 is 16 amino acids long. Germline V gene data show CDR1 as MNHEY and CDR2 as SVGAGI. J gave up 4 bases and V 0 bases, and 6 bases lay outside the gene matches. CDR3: CASSYSSNGGYNEQFF. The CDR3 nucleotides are TGTGCCAGCAGTTACTCTTCCAACGGGGGGTACAATGAGCAGTTCTTC.

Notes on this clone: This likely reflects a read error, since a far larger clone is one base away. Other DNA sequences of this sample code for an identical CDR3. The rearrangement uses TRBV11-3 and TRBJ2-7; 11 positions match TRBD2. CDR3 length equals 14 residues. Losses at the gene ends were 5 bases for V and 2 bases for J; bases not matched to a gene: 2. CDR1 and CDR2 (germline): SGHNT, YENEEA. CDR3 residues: CASSEGLAAYEQYF. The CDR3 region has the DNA TGTGCCAGCAGCGAGGGACTAGCGGCCTACGAGCAGTACTTC.

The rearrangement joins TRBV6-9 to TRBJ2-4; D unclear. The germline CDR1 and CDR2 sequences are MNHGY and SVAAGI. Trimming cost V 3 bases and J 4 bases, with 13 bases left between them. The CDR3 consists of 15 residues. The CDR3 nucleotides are TGTGCCAGCAGTTACCCACGGACGGGTAAAAACATTCAGTACTTC. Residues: CASSYPRTGKNIQYF.

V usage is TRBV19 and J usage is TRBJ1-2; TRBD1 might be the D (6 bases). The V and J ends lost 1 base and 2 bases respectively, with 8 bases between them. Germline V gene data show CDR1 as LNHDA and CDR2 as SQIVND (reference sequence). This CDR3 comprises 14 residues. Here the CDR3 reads CASSIGGGNYGYTF. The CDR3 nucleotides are TGTGCCAGTAGTATAGGGGGGGGCAACTATGGCTACACCTTC.

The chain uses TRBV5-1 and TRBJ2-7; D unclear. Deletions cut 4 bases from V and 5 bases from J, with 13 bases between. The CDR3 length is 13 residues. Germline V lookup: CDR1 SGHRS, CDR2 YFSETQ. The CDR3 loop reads CASSQRGFDEQYF. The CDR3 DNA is TGCGCCAGCAGCCAGAGAGGTTTTGACGAGCAGTACTTC.

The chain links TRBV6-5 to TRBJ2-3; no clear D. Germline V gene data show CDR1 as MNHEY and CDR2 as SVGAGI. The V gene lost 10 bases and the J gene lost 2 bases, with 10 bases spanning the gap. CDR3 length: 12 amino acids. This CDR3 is CANHHYTDTQYF. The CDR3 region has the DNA TGTGCCAACCACCATTACACAGATACGCAGTATTTT.

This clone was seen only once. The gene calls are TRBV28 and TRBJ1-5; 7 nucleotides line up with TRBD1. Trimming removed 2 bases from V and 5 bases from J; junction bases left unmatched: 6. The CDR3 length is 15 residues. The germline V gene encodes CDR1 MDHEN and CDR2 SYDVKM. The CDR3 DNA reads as TGTGCCAGCAGTTTACGACAGGGTGGCCATCAGCCCCAGCATTTT. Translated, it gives CASSLRQGGHQPQHF.

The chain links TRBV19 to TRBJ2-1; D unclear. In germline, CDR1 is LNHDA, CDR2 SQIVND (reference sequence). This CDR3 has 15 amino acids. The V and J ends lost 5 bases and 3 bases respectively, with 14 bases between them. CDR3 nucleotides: TGTGCCAGTAGTGGGCCTCTCGGCCGCTACAATGAGCAGTTCTTC. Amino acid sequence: CASSGPLGRYNEQFF.

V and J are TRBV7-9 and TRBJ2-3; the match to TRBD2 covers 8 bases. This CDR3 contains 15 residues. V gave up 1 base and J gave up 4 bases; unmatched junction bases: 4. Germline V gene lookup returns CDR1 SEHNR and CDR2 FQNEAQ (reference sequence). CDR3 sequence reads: CASSLEVAGSDTQYF. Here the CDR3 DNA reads TGTGCCAGCAGCTTAGAGGTAGCGGGATCAGATACGCAGTATTTT. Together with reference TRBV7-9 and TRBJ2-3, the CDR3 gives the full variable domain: DTGVSQNPRHKITKRGQNVTFRCDPISEHNRLYWYRQTLGQGPEFLTYFQNEAQLEKSRLLSDRFSAERPKGSFSTLEIQRTEQGDSAMYLCASSLEVAGSDTQYFGPGTRLTVL.

CDR3 DNA sequence: TGTGCCAGCAGCCACACTACTTTAGACAATGAGCAGTTCTTC. It yields the protein CASSHTTLDNEQFF. The genes are TRBV7-8 and TRBJ2-1; no reliable D call. Germline CDR1 is SGHVS and CDR2 is FQNEAQ. V lost 5 bases to trimming and J lost 5 bases, with 13 bases between them. The CDR3 is made up of 14 amino acids.

The CDR3 spells CTSSQEKRTSGNGRYSTGELFF. Here the CDR3 DNA reads TGCACCAGCAGCCAAGAAAAGCGGACTAGCGGCAATGGAAGGTATTCGACCGGGGAGCTGTTTTTT. The gene calls are TRBV1 and TRBJ2-2; TRBD2, the D gene given by the table, was not confirmed from the DNA. TRBV1 is listed as a pseudogene. The CDR3 sequence is 22 residues long.

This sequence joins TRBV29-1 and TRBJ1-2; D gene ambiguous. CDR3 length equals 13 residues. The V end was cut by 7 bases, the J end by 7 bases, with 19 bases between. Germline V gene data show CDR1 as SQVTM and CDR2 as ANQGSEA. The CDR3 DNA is TGCAGCGCCGCCCCCGGAGGGTGGAGTGGCTACACCTTC. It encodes CSAAPGGWSGYTF.

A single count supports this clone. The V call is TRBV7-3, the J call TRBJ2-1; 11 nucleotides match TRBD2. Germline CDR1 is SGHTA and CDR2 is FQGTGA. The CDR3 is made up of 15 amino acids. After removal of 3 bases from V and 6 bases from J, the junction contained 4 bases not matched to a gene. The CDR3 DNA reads TGTGCCAGCAGCTTGGGGCTAGCGGGGGGCAATGAGCAGTTCTTC. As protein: CASSLGLAGGNEQFF.